This T cell receptor (beta chain) was identified during a study of response to subunit inactivated influenza vaccine. The CDR3 totals 14 residues. Per germline, CDR1 DFQATT and CDR2 SNEGSKA (reference sequence). Trimming pared 5 bases from V and 0 bases from J, leaving 11 bases between. TCRdb independently ran MiXCR on the RT-PCR reads; one entry per CDR3 protein. The profile shows fewer than 600,000 distinct CDR3 sequences, around 7.9% of them singletons. The TCR was taken from a man aged 45-69 years who received an inactivated influenza vaccine. The rearrangement joins TRBV20-1 to TRBJ2-1; D is unresolved. Here the sequenced sample was PBMCs from blood, taken 23 months after vaccination. CDR3 bases: TGCAGTGCTCTACCCGGCAGCTCCTACAATGAGCAGTTCTTC. It specifies CSALPGSSYNEQFF.